The following is a TCR beta chain sequence with its context. The sample is drawn from a study of T cell repertoires in cytomegalovirus infection. TCRdb re-derived calls from the reads in MiXCR, one entry per CDR3 protein. The sample contains roughly 190,000 distinct CDR3 sequences, 8.5% to 10% of which appear only once. The CDR3 has 14 residues. Trimming removed 3 bases at V and 1 base at J, with 9 bases between. The V gene's germline CDR1 is MDHEN and CDR2 SYDVKM. The receptor was derived from a human donor in good health (CMV status not recorded). Some clones in this sample may be carry-over from other donors' samples. Specimen: PBMCs. The chain joins TRBV28 to TRBJ2-5; D is perhaps TRBD1 (5 bases). CDR3 sequence reads: CASSLNQGQETQYF. The CDR3 nucleotides read TGTGCCAGCAGTTTGAATCAGGGCCAAGAGACCCAGTACTTC.